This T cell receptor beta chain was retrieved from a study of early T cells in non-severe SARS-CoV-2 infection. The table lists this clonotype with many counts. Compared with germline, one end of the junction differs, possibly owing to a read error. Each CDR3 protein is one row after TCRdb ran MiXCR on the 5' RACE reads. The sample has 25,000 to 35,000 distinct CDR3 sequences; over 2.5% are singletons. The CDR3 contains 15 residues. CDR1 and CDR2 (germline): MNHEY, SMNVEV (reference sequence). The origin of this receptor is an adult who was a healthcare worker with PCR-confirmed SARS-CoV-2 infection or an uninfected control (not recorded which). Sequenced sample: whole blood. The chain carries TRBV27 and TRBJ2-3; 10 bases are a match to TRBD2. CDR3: CASTLAGGRTDTQYF. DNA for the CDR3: TGTGCCAGCACTTTAGCGGGGGGACGCACAGATACGCAGTATTTT.